This passage covers 20 T cell receptor beta chains from one sample sequenced in a study of T-cell memory formation after mild COVID-19. TCRdb redid the calling of the 5' RACE reads with MiXCR, one entry per CDR3 protein. The table shows roughly 48,000 distinct CDR3 sequences, with around a quarter occurring only once. Sequenced: PBMCs or a T cell subset sorted from them (not recorded which). Receptor source: a man younger than 35 who had mild COVID-19 (a few samples of this study predate the infection). Cell type and time point are not known.

V is TRBV20-1 and J is TRBJ2-3; D gene uncertain. The V gene's germline CDR1 is DFQATT and CDR2 SNEGSKA (reference sequence). V lost 8 bases and J lost 0, with 12 bases in between. The CDR3 contains 13 residues. Here the CDR3 DNA reads TGCAGTCCCCGGGTACCGAGCACAGATACGCAGTATTTT. Amino acids: CSPRVPSTDTQYF.

V usage is TRBV12-3 or TRBV12-4 and J usage is TRBJ1-5; perhaps TRBD1 as D (5 bases). V was shortened by 1 base and J by 2 bases, with 6 bases between the two germline ends. The CDR3 is made up of 14 amino acids. As DNA, the CDR3 is TGTGCCAGCAGTTTAGGGGACGGCAATCAGCCCCAGCATTTT. It specifies CASSLGDGNQPQHF.

V and J are TRBV12-3 or TRBV12-4 and TRBJ1-2; unclear D gene. The CDR3 covers 12 residues. V lost 5 bases and J 4 bases, leaving 8 bases between the germline ends. The CDR3 sequence is CASSPTVYGYTF. CDR3 in DNA: TGTGCCAGCAGTCCTACGGTCTATGGCTACACCTTC.

This clonotype was picked up a small number of times. The V gene is TRBV5-5, the J gene TRBJ2-1; possible D gene TRBD2, 6 bases. Germline CDR1 is SGHKS and CDR2 is YYEKEE (reference sequence). V lost 0 bases and J 9 bases, leaving 16 bases between the germline ends. The CDR3 is 15 residues long. CDR3 sequence (DNA): TGTGCCAGCAGCTTGGGGCGGGGCCTCCTTATTGAGCAGTTCTTC. This translates into CASSLGRGLLIEQFF.

This rearrangement joins TRBV11-2 to TRBJ1-1, with D hard to call. The CDR3 consists of 13 residues. Germline lookup yields CDR1 SGHAT and CDR2 FQNNGV. Trimming cost V 5 bases and J 0 bases, with 7 bases left between them. The CDR3 protein is CASSPLMNTEAFF. The CDR3 DNA reads TGTGCCAGCAGCCCCTTGATGAACACTGAAGCTTTCTTT.

This chain uses TRBV6-6 with TRBJ2-1, with D possibly matching TRBD1 (5 bases). Germline V lookup: CDR1 MNHNY, CDR2 SVGAGI (reference sequence). V lost 0 bases and J 6 bases, leaving 18 bases between the germline ends. This CDR3 has 17 residues. The CDR3 reads CASSYSTDQPRSNEQFF. Written as DNA, the CDR3 is TGTGCCAGCAGTTACTCGACAGATCAGCCCCGGTCCAATGAGCAGTTCTTC.

The chain is built from TRBV29-1 and TRBJ2-2; 13 bases map to TRBD2. CDR1 is SQVTM and CDR2 is ANQGSEA in the germline V gene. Trimming removed 5 bases from V and 2 bases from J; junction bases left unmatched: 5. CDR3 length: 16 amino acids. The CDR3 sequence: CSVRTSGGHNTGELFF. CDR3 in DNA: TGCAGCGTTCGGACTAGCGGGGGCCATAACACCGGGGAGCTGTTTTTT.

V and J are TRBV27 and TRBJ2-3; tentatively, D is TRBD1 or TRBD2 (5 bases each). The germline CDR1 and CDR2 sequences are MNHEY and SMNVEV (reference sequence). The length of the CDR3 is 15 residues. V lost 2 bases to trimming and J lost 4 bases, with 13 bases between them. CDR3 region: CASSLVGEPSDTQYF. The CDR3 coding sequence is TGTGCCAGCAGTTTAGTGGGGGAGCCCTCAGATACGCAGTATTTT.

This clonotype was detected a few times. V gene TRBV27 combines with J gene TRBJ2-7, with 7 bases lining up with TRBD2. CDR3 size: 12 residues. After removal of 4 bases from V and 7 bases from J, the junction contained 4 bases not matched to a gene. Germline V gene data show CDR1 as MNHEY and CDR2 as SMNVEV (reference sequence). CDR3 DNA: TGTGCCAGCAGTTCGGGGGAGGGGGAGCAGTACGTC. It codes for CASSSGEGEQYV.

This clonotype was picked up many times. The chain employs TRBV4-3 and TRBJ2-7; 7 nucleotides align to TRBD2. This CDR3 has 13 amino acids. CDR1 and CDR2 (germline): LGHNA, YSLEER. With 2 bases clipped from V and 7 bases from J, the junction kept 5 bases outside the gene matches. CDR3 in DNA: TGCGCCAGCAGCCAAACAGGAGCGGGAGAGCAGTACTTC. It codes for CASSQTGAGEQYF.

The chain carries TRBV7-6 and TRBJ1-5; no definite D call. V lost 4 bases, J lost 1 base, and 11 bases lay in between. This CDR3 has 15 residues. Looked up from germline, CDR1 is SGHVS and CDR2 is FNYEAQ. The CDR3 sequence: CASSSEPKSNQPQHF. CDR3 nucleotide sequence: TGTGCCAGCAGCTCGGAGCCAAAGAGCAATCAGCCCCAGCATTTT.

This clonotype occurred a few times. The V gene is TRBV5-1, the J gene TRBJ2-3, with D maybe TRBD1 (7 bases). V was clipped by 0 bases and J by 5 bases, with 16 bases between them. CDR1 is SGHRS and CDR2 is YFSETQ in the germline V gene. The CDR3 has 16 residues. CDR3 region: CASSLAVQGGQDTQYF. CDR3 DNA: TGCGCCAGCAGCTTGGCGGTTCAGGGGGGCCAAGATACGCAGTATTTT. The full variable domain, rest sourced from reference TRBV5-1 and TRBJ2-3, is KAGVTQTPRYLIKTRGQQVTLSCSPISGHRSVSWYQQTPGQGLQFLFEYFSETQRNKGNFPGRFSGRQFSNSRSEMNVSTLELGDSALYLCASSLAVQGGQDTQYFGPGTRLTVL.

This clonotype was seen a handful of times. The chain is built from TRBV7-8 and TRBJ2-2; D is uncertain. From germline, CDR1 is SGHVS and CDR2 FQNEAQ. Trimming cost V 5 bases and J 0 bases, with 10 bases left between them. This CDR3 has 15 amino acids. The CDR3 loop is CASSPLLANTGELFF. Here the CDR3 DNA reads TGTGCCAGCAGCCCATTGCTCGCGAACACCGGGGAGCTGTTTTTT.

This chain links TRBV29-1 with TRBJ2-1; D possibly corresponds to TRBD1 (6 bases). This CDR3 is 13 amino acids long. Germline loops: CDR1 SQVTM, CDR2 ANQGSEA. V was cut by 4 bases and J by 6 bases, with 13 bases left in between. The chain's CDR3 is CSVVPDSSNEQFF. CDR3 nucleotides: TGCAGCGTTGTCCCGGACAGCTCCAATGAGCAGTTCTTC.

The table lists this clonotype with a few counts. The V call is TRBV7-9, the J call TRBJ2-3; no clear D gene. This CDR3 spans 14 amino acids. Germline lookup yields CDR1 SEHNR and CDR2 FQNEAQ (reference sequence). V was pared by 5 bases and J by 0 bases, with 9 bases between. CDR3 sequence (DNA): TGTGCCAGCAGCCGACCTATTAGCACAGATACGCAGTATTTT. This translates into CASSRPISTDTQYF.

In its sample, this clonotype was seen a few times. The gene calls are TRBV3-1 and TRBJ2-7; D is ambiguous. Trimming cost V 0 bases and J 2 bases, with 14 bases left between them. Germline loops: CDR1 LGHDT, CDR2 YNNKEL (reference sequence). There are 16 residues in the CDR3. The DNA for the CDR3 is TGTGCCAGCAGCCAAGATCAAGGGATTAGGACCTACGAGCAGTACTTC. Translated, it gives CASSQDQGIRTYEQYF.

This clonotype showed up just a few times. The genes are TRBV4-1 and TRBJ2-3, with D possibly TRBD2 on 7 matching bases. Trimming took 3 bases from V and 0 from J, leaving 10 bases between them. This CDR3 is built from 15 residues. Germline CDR1 is MGHRA and CDR2 is YSYEKL. The CDR3 loop reads CASSQRGPSTDTQYF. In DNA form, the CDR3 reads TGCGCCAGCAGCCAGCGGGGGCCTAGCACAGATACGCAGTATTTT.

The rearrangement uses TRBV12-3 or TRBV12-4 and TRBJ1-1; D unresolved. Trimming left V 5 bases short and J 3 bases short, with 16 bases between. The CDR3 totals 15 residues. The DNA for the CDR3 is TGTGCCAGCAGTGTGGCCATGGCCTCGGACACTGAAGCTTTCTTT. Translation: CASSVAMASDTEAFF.

This chain links TRBV5-1 with TRBJ2-5, with D perhaps TRBD1 or TRBD2 (5 bases each). The CDR3 is 14 amino acids. Trimming took 0 bases from V and 3 from J, leaving 9 bases between them. Per germline, CDR1 SGHRS and CDR2 YFSETQ. The CDR3 DNA reads TGCGCCAGCAGCTTGGGGGGGTCGGAAGAGACCCAGTACTTC. It yields the protein CASSLGGSEETQYF. The full variable domain, its missing parts supplied by reference TRBV5-1 and TRBJ2-5, is KAGVTQTPRYLIKTRGQQVTLSCSPISGHRSVSWYQQTPGQGLQFLFEYFSETQRNKGNFPGRFSGRQFSNSRSEMNVSTLELGDSALYLCASSLGGSEETQYFGPGTRLLVL.

This chain links TRBV25-1 with TRBJ2-2; D unclear. CDR1 is MGHDK, CDR2 SYGVNS, per germline. The V end lost 3 bases, the J end lost 5 bases, and 7 bases lay between the germline ends. CDR3 length: 13 residues. The chain's CDR3 is CASSEVGTGELFF. The CDR3 coding sequence is TGTGCCAGCAGTGAGGTGGGAACCGGGGAGCTGTTTTTT.